This T cell receptor (beta chain) was sequenced during a study of T cell responses to AZD1222 COVID-19 vaccine. Study results and limitations: Spike-wide vaccine-associated CD4 TCRs dominated at 160-218 and 743-854.

Comment on this clone: Its antigen is currently unknown.

Assay: immunoSEQ multiplex PCR; the TCRdb copy retains only in-frame clones and omits some. The sample contains roughly 160,000 clones, roughly 92% of which appear only once. CDR1 is LNHDA, CDR2 SQIVND, per germline (reference sequence). Trimming shortened V by 3 bases and J by 5 bases, and 17 bases separated the two germline ends. This CDR3 has 16 amino acids. The source is an adult in good health. The sample was peripheral blood, taken on day 0 of AZD1222 vaccination. The chain combines TRBV19 with TRBJ1-5, with D perhaps matching TRBD1 (6 bases). In DNA form, the CDR3 reads TGTGCCAGTAGTATGGGCGCAGGGAGGGGGTATCAGCCCCAGCATTTT. It is translated as CASSMGAGRGYQPQHF.